This TCR beta chain was observed in a study of a mutant IDH1 vaccine in newly diagnosed glioma. Time point indicated: baseline, week 1 (first vaccination visit). Documented treatment: pre-vaccination baseline after standard-of-care therapy. The assay was immunoSEQ multiplex PCR, and TCRdb's table has in-frame clones only and misses some. The sample comprises 70,000 to 100,000 clones, over 75% of which are singletons, and roughly 5.3% rests with the top ten. This clone appeared once. The CDR3 covers 16 residues. V gave up 0 bases and J gave up 3 bases; unmatched junction bases: 4. Germline assignment: CDR1 MNHEY and CDR2 SVGAGI.

The input for sequencing was PBMCs, taken from a glioma patient treated with radiotherapy, temozolomide or both. V and J are TRBV6-5 and TRBJ1-2; 10 bases are shared with TRBD1. This clonotype originated in a man in his forties with glioma. Some clones in this sample may be carry-over from other donors' samples. This CDR3 reads CASSYSGTGVDYGYTF. The CDR3 region has the DNA TGTGCCAGCAGTTACTCGGGGACAGGGGTGGACTATGGCTACACCTTC.